The 29 T cell receptor beta chains below come from one sample, sequenced in a study of blood T cell repertoires in COVID-19. Generated by immunoSEQ multiplex PCR, the TCRdb table keeps only in-frame clones and is missing some. The table shows about 180,000 clones, with approximately 80% occurring only once. Input material: peripheral blood. These receptors were collected from a woman between 40 and 55 years old with COVID-19, enrolled during active disease.

The J gene is TRBJ1-2, the V gene TRBV5-1, with 8 bases fitting TRBD1. The CDR3 is 15 residues long. With V trimmed by 4 bases and J by 3 bases, 8 bases remained unmatched. Looked up from germline, CDR1 is SGHRS and CDR2 is YFSETQ. CDR3 loop: CASSPPNRGDYGYTF. The CDR3, as DNA: TGCGCCAGCAGCCCCCCCAACAGGGGGGACTATGGCTACACCTTC.

This clone has a handful of counts. The gene calls are TRBV3-1 (or the pseudogene TRBV3-2) and TRBJ1-4, with a possible D match to TRBD1 (6 bases). Trimming took 6 bases from V and 3 from J, leaving 11 bases between them. The CDR3 runs 14 residues. Germline lookup yields CDR1 LGHDT and CDR2 YNNKEL (reference sequence). CDR3 region: CASSRGGANEKLFF. The CDR3 DNA follows: TGTGCCAGCAGTCGCGGGGGCGCTAATGAAAAACTGTTTTTT.

The table lists this clone with many counts. The rearrangement links TRBV4-1 to TRBJ1-3; D is possibly TRBD1 (6 bases). This CDR3 has 15 residues. From germline, CDR1 is MGHRA and CDR2 YSYEKL. V gave up 1 base and J gave up 4 bases, with 11 bases separating them. As DNA, the CDR3 is TGCGCCAGCAGCCAAGTGGGGGCCGGAGGAAACACCATATATTTT. This translates into CASSQVGAGGNTIYF.

The chain employs TRBV6-5 and TRBJ1-5; TRBD1 might be the D (6 bases). The CDR3 is made up of 13 amino acids. The V and J ends lost 6 bases and 4 bases respectively, with 10 bases between them. CDR1 MNHEY and CDR2 SVGAGI come from the germline V gene. DNA for the CDR3: TGTGCCAGCAGGGACAGCCGAAATCAGCCCCAGCATTTT. Translating it yields CASRDSRNQPQHF.

This sequence joins TRBV2 and TRBJ2-2; tentative D call: TRBD2 (5 bases). V gave up 7 bases and J gave up 8 bases, with 14 bases separating them. CDR3 length: 13 residues. The germline gives CDR1 SNHLY, CDR2 FYNNEI. The CDR3 DNA follows: TGTGCCAGCATGAGACTAAGGGCTGGGGAGCTGTTTTTT. Encoded protein: CASMRLRAGELFF.

The CDR3, as DNA: TGCGCCAGCAGTGCAGCTAGCTCATACGGGGAGCTGTTTTTT. It yields the protein CASSAASSYGELFF. This chain joins TRBV10-1 and TRBJ2-2, with D possibly being TRBD2 (5 bases). This CDR3 region has 14 residues. The germline V gene has CDR1 WNHNN and CDR2 SYGVQD (reference sequence). The germline V and J ends were trimmed by 4 bases and 7 bases, with 13 bases remaining between them.

This chain links TRBV6-4 with TRBJ2-4; 9 bases are shared with TRBD1. Trimming removed 0 bases from V and 10 bases from J; junction bases left unmatched: 7. Germline CDR1 MRHNA, CDR2 SNTAGT. This CDR3 region has 15 residues. The CDR3 protein is CASSDSLQGAGIQYF. DNA for the CDR3: TGTGCCAGCAGTGACTCGCTACAGGGGGCAGGGATTCAGTACTTC.

The CDR3 DNA sequence: TGTGCCAGCAGTTTATTGGGGGGAGGCACTGAAGCTTTCTTT. It codes for CASSLLGGGTEAFF. The V and J genes are TRBV27 and TRBJ1-1, with D maybe TRBD1 (5 bases). V lost 1 base and J 4 bases, leaving 10 bases between the germline ends. The CDR3 has 14 residues. CDR1 and CDR2 from the germline V gene are MNHEY and SMNVEV (reference sequence).

The chain combines TRBV28 with TRBJ2-7; TRBD1 aligns across 7 bases. CDR3 size: 15 residues. The ends lost 7 bases at V and 4 bases at J; junction bases unmatched: 13. CDR1 is MDHEN, CDR2 SYDVKM, per germline. The chain's CDR3 is CASISGRDSSYEQYF. The CDR3 bases are TGTGCCAGCATCTCTGGCCGGGACAGCTCTTACGAGCAGTACTTC. Looking up the rest from reference TRBV28 and TRBJ2-7 gives the full variable domain: DVKVTQSSRYLVKRTGEKVFLECVQDMDHENMFWYRQDPGLGLRLIYFSYDVKMKEKGDIPEGYSVSREKKERFSLILESASTNQTSMYLCASISGRDSSYEQYFGPGTRLTVT.

For the CDR3, the DNA is TGTGCCAGCCACCAGGGGACATTTAGCAATCAGCCCCAGCATTTT. It yields the protein CASHQGTFSNQPQHF. The chain uses TRBV7-2 and TRBJ1-5; tentative D call: TRBD1 (6 bases). Germline values: CDR1 SGHTA, CDR2 FQGNSA. Trimming pared 8 bases from V and 0 bases from J, leaving 14 bases between. This CDR3 comprises 15 residues.

In nucleotides, the CDR3 is TGTGCCAGCAGCCCAGGGGGTTGGCAGGGGACCTCCTACGAGCAGTACTTC. Translation gives CASSPGGWQGTSYEQYF. This chain connects TRBV11-3 to TRBJ2-7; 7 bases are a match to TRBD1. The trim removed 5 bases at V and 0 bases at J, leaving 13 bases unmatched. CDR3 length equals 17 residues. Germline V gene lookup returns CDR1 SGHNT and CDR2 YENEEA.

The rearrangement joins TRBV5-1 to TRBJ2-3; TRBD1 agrees at 8 bases. Trimming took 4 bases from V and 5 from J; bases not matched to a gene: 6. Germline assignment: CDR1 SGHRS and CDR2 YFSETQ. The CDR3 contains 14 residues. The CDR3 nucleotides read TGCGCCAGCAGCCTCAGGGGGCTTGGAGATACGCAGTATTTT. Translating gives CASSLRGLGDTQYF.

The CDR3 DNA reads as TGTGCCAGCAGCCTGGGACAGCTAAATCAGCCCCAGCATTTT. Its protein is CASSLGQLNQPQHF. The chain carries TRBV16 and TRBJ1-5; 7 bases agree with TRBD1. CDR3 length equals 14 residues. V lost 4 bases to trimming and J lost 4 bases; unmatched junction nucleotides: 4. CDR1 is KGHSY, CDR2 FQNENV, per germline.

The V and J genes are TRBV6-5 and TRBJ2-5; D may be TRBD1 (5 bases). The CDR3 sequence is 16 residues long. V lost 1 base to trimming and J lost 1 base, with 13 bases between them. CDR1 is MNHEY and CDR2 is SVGAGI in the germline V gene. Here the CDR3 DNA reads TGTGCCAGCAGTTACTTGCAGGGTAGGGTCCAAGAGACCCAGTACTTC. This sequence encodes CASSYLQGRVQETQYF.

The chain combines TRBV18 with TRBJ1-6, with 7 bases aligning to TRBD1. Per the germline V gene, CDR1 is KGHSH and CDR2 is LQKENI. This CDR3 contains 15 residues. Losses at the gene ends were 5 bases for V and 7 bases for J; bases not matched to a gene: 8. The CDR3: CASSATGTENSPLHF. The DNA of the CDR3 is TGTGCCAGCTCAGCCACCGGGACAGAAAATTCACCCCTCCACTTT.

CDR3: CATSRDHDNQETQYF. In nucleotides, the CDR3 is TGTGCCACCAGCAGAGATCACGACAACCAAGAGACCCAGTACTTC. The chain is built from TRBV15 and TRBJ2-5; no firm D call. Germline V lookup: CDR1 LNHNV, CDR2 YYDKDF (reference sequence). Trimming stripped 0 bases from V and 0 bases from J, with 8 bases between. The length of the CDR3 is 15 residues.

V is TRBV18 and J is TRBJ1-2; D remains unclear. V was clipped by 3 bases and J by 5 bases, with 16 bases between them. Looked up from germline, CDR1 is KGHSH and CDR2 is LQKENI. The CDR3 length is 15 residues. CDR3 in amino acids: CASSPNRSGRYGYTF. DNA for the CDR3: TGTGCCAGCTCACCCAATCGTTCCGGGAGGTATGGCTACACCTTC.

The gene calls are TRBV19 and TRBJ2-3, with a weak D call TRBD1 (6 bases). Trimming shortened V by 8 bases and J by 6 bases, and 21 bases separated the two germline ends. Germline V gives CDR1 LNHDA, CDR2 SQIVND (reference sequence). This CDR3 is 15 amino acids long. CDR3 nucleotides: TGTGCCAGTCGTCAGGGGCGGTACACCTCCGATACGCAGTATTTT. Encoded protein: CASRQGRYTSDTQYF.

The chain is built from TRBV27 and TRBJ2-7; D is unclear. Germline-derived CDR1 and CDR2 are MNHEY and SMNVEV (reference sequence). V was cut by 5 bases and J by 6 bases, with 14 bases left in between. The CDR3 sequence is 13 residues long. CDR3 sequence: CASSHQLGAEQYF. For the CDR3, the DNA is TGTGCCAGCAGTCATCAGTTAGGAGCCGAGCAGTACTTC.

The genes are TRBV7-6 and TRBJ1-6, with D possibly TRBD1 on 5 matching bases. Trimming stripped 5 bases from V and 2 bases from J, with 13 bases between. Germline V gives CDR1 SGHVS, CDR2 FNYEAQ. The CDR3 covers 16 residues. Here the CDR3 DNA reads TGTGCCAGCAGCCCGGGGGGTACGACCTATAATTCACCCCTCCACTTT. Protein product: CASSPGGTTYNSPLHF.

This chain uses TRBV7-2 with TRBJ2-7, with TRBD1 matching over 9 bases. Germline CDR1 is SGHTA and CDR2 is FQGNSA. V shed 5 bases, J shed 5 bases, and the junction held 10 bases outside the gene matches. This CDR3 has 15 amino acids. The CDR3 is CASSESGQGPHEQYF. CDR3 sequence (DNA): TGTGCCAGCAGCGAGTCGGGACAGGGCCCCCACGAGCAGTACTTC.

The CDR3 here is CASSDAPSVYEQYF. The CDR3 coding sequence is TGTGCCAGCAGTGACGCACCTAGTGTTTACGAGCAGTACTTC. This chain uses TRBV6-1 with TRBJ2-7, with D uncertain. This CDR3 comprises 14 residues. V lost 3 bases, J lost 4 bases, and 13 bases lay in between. CDR1 and CDR2 from the germline V gene are MNHNS and SASEGT.

The CDR3 loop reads CASSLGTGDLYGYTF. The CDR3 DNA is TGCGCCAGCAGCTTGGGGACAGGGGATCTATATGGCTACACCTTC. The chain employs TRBV5-1 and TRBJ1-2; TRBD1 matches 9 bases. J gave up 5 bases and V 0 bases, and 5 bases lay outside the gene matches. The CDR3 is 15 amino acids. CDR1 is SGHRS, CDR2 YFSETQ, per germline.

This clone was detected once. The CDR3 DNA follows: TGTGCCAGCAGCTTGGAAGGGGGCCGAGGTAACTATGGCTACACCTTC. This gives the protein CASSLEGGRGNYGYTF. This sequence joins TRBV5-4 and TRBJ1-2; 7 bases are a match to TRBD1. The germline V gene has CDR1 SGHNT and CDR2 YYREEE (reference sequence). Germline trimming cut 0 bases from V and 1 base from J; bases unmatched to any gene: 6. This CDR3 spans 16 amino acids.

The sample holds one count of this clone. This chain links TRBV19 with TRBJ1-3; D gene uncertain. The CDR3 is 15 residues long. Germline CDR1 reads LNHDA; CDR2 reads SQIVND (reference sequence). Trimming removed 6 bases from V and 0 bases from J, with 12 bases in between. The CDR3 protein is CASRSTGSSGNTIYF. CDR3 bases: TGTGCCAGTAGATCGACGGGGAGCTCTGGAAACACCATATATTTT.

The gene calls are TRBV11-3 and TRBJ2-7; D is possibly TRBD2 (5 bases). Trimming removed 2 bases at V and 5 bases at J, with 13 bases between. The CDR3 has 14 residues. Per germline, CDR1 SGHNT and CDR2 YENEEA. The CDR3 coding sequence is TGTGCCAGCAGCTTACACTCCCTCGGGGACGAGCAGTACTTC. Residues: CASSLHSLGDEQYF.

The V call is TRBV19, the J call TRBJ2-3; 9 positions agree with TRBD2. The CDR3 contains 14 residues. The V gene's germline CDR1 is LNHDA and CDR2 SQIVND (reference sequence). The V and J ends lost 4 bases and 4 bases, in that order; junction bases with no gene match: 3. CDR3 nucleotides: TGTGCCAGTAGTACACAGCGGGGGGCAGATACGCAGTATTTT. Residues: CASSTQRGADTQYF.

This clone has a handful of counts. The genes are TRBV7-2 and TRBJ1-1; D is unresolved. The germline V gene has CDR1 SGHTA and CDR2 FQGNSA. This CDR3 is built from 15 residues. Between the trimmed V and J ends, which lost 6 bases and 3 bases, there was a span of 17 bases. The CDR3 bases are TGTGCCAGCAGTCGTTCCTTAGGAGACTACACTGAAGCTTTCTTT. Amino acid sequence: CASSRSLGDYTEAFF.

This clone was picked up many times. Here the CDR3 reads CASSLAQGSTDTQYF. CDR3 nucleotide sequence: TGTGCCAGCAGCTTAGCGCAGGGAAGCACAGATACGCAGTATTTT. The chain combines TRBV7-9 with TRBJ2-3; perhaps TRBD1 as D (5 bases). V dropped 0 bases and J dropped 0 bases, with 7 bases sitting between them. This CDR3 has 15 residues. Germline V lookup: CDR1 SEHNR, CDR2 FQNEAQ (reference sequence).